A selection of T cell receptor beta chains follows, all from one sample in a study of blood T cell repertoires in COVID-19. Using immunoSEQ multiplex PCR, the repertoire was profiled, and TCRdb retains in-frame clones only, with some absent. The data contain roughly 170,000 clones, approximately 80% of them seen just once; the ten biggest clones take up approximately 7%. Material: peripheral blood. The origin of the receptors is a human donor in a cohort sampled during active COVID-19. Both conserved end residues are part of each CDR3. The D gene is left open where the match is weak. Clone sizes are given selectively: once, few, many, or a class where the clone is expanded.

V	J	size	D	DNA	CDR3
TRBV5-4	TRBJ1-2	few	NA	TGTGCCAGCAGCTTGGTCCTGACAGGAAAATATGGCTACACCTTC	CASSLVLTGKYGYTF
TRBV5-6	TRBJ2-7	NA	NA	TGTGCCAGCAGCTTGGGTCCACGAGGCCACGAGCAGTACTTC	CASSLGPRGHEQYF
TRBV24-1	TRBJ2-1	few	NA	TGTGCCACCACCTCCCAACTGTGTCTTGAGCAGTTCTTC	CATTSQLCLEQFF
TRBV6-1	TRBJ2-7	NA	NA	TGTGCCAGCAGTGAAGCGCGCCCAAGGAGCTCCTACGAGCAGTACTTC	CASSEARPRSSYEQYF
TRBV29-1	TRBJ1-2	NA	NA	TGCAGCGTTGTTGTACAGACTAACTATGGCTACACCTTC	CSVVVQTNYGYTF
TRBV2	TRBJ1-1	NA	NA	TGTGCCGCAAGCGAGGACATTAACACTGAAGCTTTCTTT	CAASEDINTEAFF
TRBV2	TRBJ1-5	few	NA	TGTGCCAGCAGTGACACTGGGGGCGAAAATCAGCCCCAGCATTTT	CASSDTGGENQPQHF
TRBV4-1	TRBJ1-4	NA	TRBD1	TGCGCCAGCAGCCAAGAAGACCCGGGACAGGGTGGTGAAAAACTGTTTTTT	CASSQEDPGQGGEKLFF
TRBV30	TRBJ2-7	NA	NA	TGTGCCTGGAGTGCACGGAGTTACGAGCAGTACTTC	CAWSARSYEQYF
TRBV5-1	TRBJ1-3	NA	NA	TGCGCCAGCAGTTCGATCGGGGGAAACACCATATATTTT	CASSSIGGNTIYF
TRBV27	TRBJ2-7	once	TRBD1	TGTGCCAGCAAACGGACAGGGGCGTCCGAGCAGTACTTC	CASKRTGASEQYF
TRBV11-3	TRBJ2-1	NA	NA	TGTGCCAGCAGCTTAGGGGCTGAGCAGTTCTTC	CASSLGAEQFF
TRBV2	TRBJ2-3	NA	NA	TGTGCCAGCAGTGAGGCAGGGCCAGATACGCAGTATTTT	CASSEAGPDTQYF
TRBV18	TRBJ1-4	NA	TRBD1	TGTGCCAGCTCACCAGACAGGGCAACTAATGAAAAACTGTTTTTT	CASSPDRATNEKLFF
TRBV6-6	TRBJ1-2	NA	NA	TGTGCCACCGCTAAGGGGGTTTCTCTCTATGGCTACACCTTC	CATAKGVSLYGYTF
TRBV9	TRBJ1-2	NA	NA	TGTGCCAGCAGCGTAGATGGGGGGACTAACTATGGCTACACCTTC	CASSVDGGTNYGYTF
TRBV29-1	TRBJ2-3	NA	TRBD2	TGCAGCGTTGTCCCGGGACTAGCGGGGGGAGGGGCGCAGTATTTT	CSVVPGLAGGGAQYF
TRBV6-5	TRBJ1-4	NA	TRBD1	TGTGCCAGCAGGCAGGGGGGAACTAATGAAAAACTGTTTTTT	CASRQGGTNEKLFF
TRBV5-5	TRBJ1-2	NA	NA	TGTGCCAGCAGCTTGGCGGGTCGAGGCTACACCTTC	CASSLAGRGYTF
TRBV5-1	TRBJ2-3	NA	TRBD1	TGCGCCAGCAGCTTGCGACAGGGATCTTCTAGTACGCAGTATTTT	CASSLRQGSSSTQYF
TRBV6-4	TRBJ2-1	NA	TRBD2	TGTGCCAGCAGTCCCTCGGGGGGAAATGAGCAGTTCTTC	CASSPSGGNEQFF
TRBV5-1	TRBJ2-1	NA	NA	TGCGCCAGCAGCTTGGAGCCAGGGGTGGGACGGGGGCAGTTCTTC	CASSLEPGVGRGQFF
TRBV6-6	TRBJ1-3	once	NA	TGTGCCAGCAGTCGATCGTGGACAGTTGGAAACACCATATATTTT	CASSRSWTVGNTIYF
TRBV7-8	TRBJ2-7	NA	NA	TGTGCCAGCAGCTTAGAGACTGGGCAGGGCGCCTACGAGCAGTACTTC	CASSLETGQGAYEQYF
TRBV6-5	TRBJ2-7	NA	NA	TGTGCCAGCACCCCGGCCAGGGATGGGTACGAGCAGTACTTC	CASTPARDGYEQYF
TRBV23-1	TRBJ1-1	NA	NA	TGCGCCAGCAGTCAGGGGAGATTCGAAGCTTTCTTT	CASSQGRFEAFF
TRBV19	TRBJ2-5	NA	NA	TGTGCCAGTAGTACGGCAGGAGGGATACAAGAGACCCAGTACTTC	CASSTAGGIQETQYF
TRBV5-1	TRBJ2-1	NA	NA	TGCGCCAGCAAATCCCCCGCCCAGGGGAGCTCCTACAATGAGCAGTTCTTC	CASKSPAQGSSYNEQFF
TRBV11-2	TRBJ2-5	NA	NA	TGTGCCAGCAGGTTAGGGTCAGGCTGGGAGACCCAGTACTTC	CASRLGSGWETQYF
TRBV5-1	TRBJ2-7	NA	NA	TGCGCCAGCAGCTTGATAGGGGGTAGTATCTACGAGCAGTACTTC	CASSLIGGSIYEQYF
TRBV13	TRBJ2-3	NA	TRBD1	TGTGCCAGCAGCTTAGGACAGGGGACAGATACGCAGTATTTT	CASSLGQGTDTQYF
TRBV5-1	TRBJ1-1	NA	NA	TGCGCCAGCAGCGCGGTACCTGGAAACACTGAAGCTTTCTTT	CASSAVPGNTEAFF
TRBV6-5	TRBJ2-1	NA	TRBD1	TGTGCCATTGGACAGGAAGGAGGTGAGCAGTTCTTC	CAIGQEGGEQFF
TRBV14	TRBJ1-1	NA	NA	TGTGCCAGCAGCCAAACCCGCGGGGGGGGGATAGCTTTCTTT	CASSQTRGGGIAFF
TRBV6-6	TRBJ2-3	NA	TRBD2	TGTGCCAGCAGGCTACCGGGACTAGACGGCACAGATACGCAGTATTTT	CASRLPGLDGTDTQYF
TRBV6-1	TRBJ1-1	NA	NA	TGTGCCAGCAGTGAAGTGCAGGGGATCACTGAAGCTTTCTTT	CASSEVQGITEAFF
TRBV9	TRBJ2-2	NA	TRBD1	TGTGCCAGCAGCCCCCCGGGACAGCTGAACACCGGGGAGCTGTTTTTT	CASSPPGQLNTGELFF
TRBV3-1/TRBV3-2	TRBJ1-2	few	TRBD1	TGTGCCAGCAGTCACCGCGCCGGGACAGCCTATGGCTACACCTTC	CASSHRAGTAYGYTF
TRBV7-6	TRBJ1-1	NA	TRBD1	TGTGCCAGCAGCTTAGGTCCTGGGACAGCCAACACTGAAGCTTTCTTT	CASSLGPGTANTEAFF
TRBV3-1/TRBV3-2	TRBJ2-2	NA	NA	TGTGCCAGCAGCCCTATTGAAACCGGGGAGCTGTTTTTT	CASSPIETGELFF
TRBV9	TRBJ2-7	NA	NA	TGTGCCAGCAGCTCGGGGTCCTATTACGAGCAGTACTTC	CASSSGSYYEQYF
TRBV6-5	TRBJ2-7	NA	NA	TGTACCATCAGCGACTCCTCCTACGAGCAGTACTTC	CTISDSSYEQYF
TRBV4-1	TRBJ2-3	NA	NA	TGCGCCAGCAGCCAATCGCACAGAACTTACACAGATACGCAGTATTTT	CASSQSHRTYTDTQYF
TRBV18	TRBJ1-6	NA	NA	TGTGCCAGCTCACCACCGATCTTCGGGGGGTTAAATTCACCCCTCCACTTT	CASSPPIFGGLNSPLHF
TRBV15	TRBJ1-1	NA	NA	TGTGCCACCAGTTATACAGGGAGAACTGAAGCTTTCTTT	CATSYTGRTEAFF
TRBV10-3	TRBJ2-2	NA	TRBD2	TGTGCCATCAGTGAGCTAGCGGGGGCTAACACCGGGGAGCTGTTTTTT	CAISELAGANTGELFF
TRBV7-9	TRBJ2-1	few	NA	TGTGCCAGCAGCCCCGAGGGGGGGAGGTACAATGAGCAGTTCTTC	CASSPEGGRYNEQFF
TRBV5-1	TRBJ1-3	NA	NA	TGCGCCAGCAGTTATACAGGGCACGGAAACACCATATATTTT	CASSYTGHGNTIYF
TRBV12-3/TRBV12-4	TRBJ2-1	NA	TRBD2	TGTGCCACCTATGGGGGGGGGTACAATGAGCAGTTCTTC	CATYGGGYNEQFF
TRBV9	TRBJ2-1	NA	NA	TGTGCCAGCAGCATCGGGGGAGTAGGGTCCAATGAGCAGTTCTTC	CASSIGGVGSNEQFF
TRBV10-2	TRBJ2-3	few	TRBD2	TGCGCCAGCAGGGCTAGCGGGGGGGGACCCCATATGGATACGCAGTATTTT	CASRASGGGPHMDTQYF
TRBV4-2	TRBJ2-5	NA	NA	TGTGCCAGCAGCCAAGCGGTAAACCAAGAGACCCAGTACTTC	CASSQAVNQETQYF
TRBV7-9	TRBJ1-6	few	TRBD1	TGTGCCAGCAGCTTGGCAGGGACAGAGAGGAATTCACCCCTCCACTTT	CASSLAGTERNSPLHF
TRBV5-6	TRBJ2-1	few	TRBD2	TGTGCCAGCAGCCCTTTGGGGGAGGGGAATTACAATGAGCAGTTCTTC	CASSPLGEGNYNEQFF